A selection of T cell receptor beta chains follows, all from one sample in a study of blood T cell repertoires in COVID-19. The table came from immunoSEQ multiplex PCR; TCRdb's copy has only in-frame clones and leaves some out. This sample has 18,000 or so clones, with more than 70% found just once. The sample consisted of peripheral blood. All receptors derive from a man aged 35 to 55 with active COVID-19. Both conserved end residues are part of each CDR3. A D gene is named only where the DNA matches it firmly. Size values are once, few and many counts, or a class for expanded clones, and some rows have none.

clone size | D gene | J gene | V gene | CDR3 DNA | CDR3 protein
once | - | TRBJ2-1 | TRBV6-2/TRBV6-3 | TGTGCCAGCAGTTCTGAGCGGGTTTACAATGAGCAGTTCTTC | CASSSERVYNEQFF
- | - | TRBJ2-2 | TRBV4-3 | TGCGCCAGCAGCCAAGATACGAGCGCCGCTAGCTGGACCGGGGAGCTGTTTTTT | CASSQDTSAASWTGELFF
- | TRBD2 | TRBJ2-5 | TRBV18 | TGTGCCAGCTCACCGAGACTAGCGGCTTCCCAAGAGACCCAGTACTTC | CASSPRLAASQETQYF
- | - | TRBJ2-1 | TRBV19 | TGTGCCAGTAGTATAGAGGACTATTACAATGAGCAGTTCTTC | CASSIEDYYNEQFF
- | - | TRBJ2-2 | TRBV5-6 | TGTGCCAGCAGCTTGCTTCTGTTCGGGAGTGGGGAGCTGTTTTTT | CASSLLLFGSGELFF
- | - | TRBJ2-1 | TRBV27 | TGTGCCAGCAGTTTACACGGTAGCTCCTACAATGAGCAGTTCTTC | CASSLHGSSYNEQFF
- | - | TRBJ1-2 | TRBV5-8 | TGTGCCAGCAGCTTGGAGCGGGACTATGGCTACACCTTC | CASSLERDYGYTF
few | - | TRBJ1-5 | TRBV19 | TGTGCCAGTAGTCTACCCAGACAGGCAGGCAATCAGCCCCAGCATTTT | CASSLPRQAGNQPQHF
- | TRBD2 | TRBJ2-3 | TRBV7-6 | TGTGCCAGCAGCTTCTACCCCAGAGCGGGAGGGAGCACAGATACGCAGTATTTT | CASSFYPRAGGSTDTQYF
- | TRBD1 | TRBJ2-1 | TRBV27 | TGTGCCAGCAGTTTATCGTTGGGACAGGGGGGAGACAATGAGCAGTTCTTC | CASSLSLGQGGDNEQFF
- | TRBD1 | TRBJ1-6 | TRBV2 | TGTGCCAGCAAGGACAGGGCGGGAAATTCACCCCTCCACTTT | CASKDRAGNSPLHF
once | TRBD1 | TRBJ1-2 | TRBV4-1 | TGCGCCAGCAGCCAGGGGGGACAGGGATTCTCTGGCTACACCTTC | CASSQGGQGFSGYTF
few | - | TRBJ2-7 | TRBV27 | TGTGCCAGCAGTCCGATGACAGGGACTGACTACGAGCAGTACTTC | CASSPMTGTDYEQYF
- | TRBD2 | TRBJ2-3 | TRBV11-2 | TGTGCCAGCTCACCCCGGGCTAGCGGGGTCGCTAGCACAGATACGCAGTATTTT | CASSPRASGVASTDTQYF
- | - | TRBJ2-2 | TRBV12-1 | TGTGCCAGCAGCCCCTTACTAGCGGGAGGTGTCACCACCGGGGAGCTGTTTTTT | CASSPLLAGGVTTGELFF
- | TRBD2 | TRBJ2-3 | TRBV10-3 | TGTGCCATCAGTGTACTAGCGGGAGGCACAGATACGCAGTATTTT | CAISVLAGGTDTQYF
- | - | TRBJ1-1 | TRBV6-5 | TGTGCCAGCAGTTACTCCCCCGGACATCCGGAAGCTTTCTTT | CASSYSPGHPEAFF
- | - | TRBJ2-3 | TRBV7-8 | TGTGCCAGCAGCTTAGCACGGCACAGGGCAGCCTCCGCAGATACGCAGTATTTT | CASSLARHRAASADTQYF
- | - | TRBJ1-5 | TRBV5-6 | TGTGCCAGCAGCTCGTGGGGGCGCCCCTTGCCCCAGCATTTT | CASSSWGRPLPQHF
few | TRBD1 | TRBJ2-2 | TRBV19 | TGTGCCAGCCGAGGATCGGGACAGCTAGCGAACACCGGGGAGCTGTTTTTT | CASRGSGQLANTGELFF
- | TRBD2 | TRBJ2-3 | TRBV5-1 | TGCGCCAGCAGCTCGCAAACGCGGGAGAATACGCAGTATTTT | CASSSQTRENTQYF
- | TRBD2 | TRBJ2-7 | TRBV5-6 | TGTGCCAGCAGCTTGACCCCGTCGACTAGCGTCGATAACGAGCAGTACTTC | CASSLTPSTSVDNEQYF
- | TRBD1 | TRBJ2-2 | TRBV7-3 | TGTGCCAGCAGCTTATGGGACAGTACCCCTCAGAACACCGGGGAGCTGTTTTTT | CASSLWDSTPQNTGELFF
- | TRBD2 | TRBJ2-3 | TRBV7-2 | TGTGCCAGCAGCTTAGCCCTAGCGGGAGGGTTCTCAGATACGCAGTATTTT | CASSLALAGGFSDTQYF
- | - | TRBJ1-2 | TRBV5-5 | TGTGCCAGCAGCTTGTCCGGGGAGGGCTACACCTTC | CASSLSGEGYTF
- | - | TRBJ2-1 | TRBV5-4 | TGTGCCAGCAGCTTAGCGGAGAACTCCTACAATGAGCAGTTCTTC | CASSLAENSYNEQFF
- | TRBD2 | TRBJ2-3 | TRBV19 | TGTGCCACTAGGAGTCTAGCGGGGGCCGGGGGTGGTACGCAGTATTTT | CATRSLAGAGGGTQYF
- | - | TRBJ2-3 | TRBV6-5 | TGTGCCAGTCGGCGGGATTCAGATACGCAGTATTTT | CASRRDSDTQYF
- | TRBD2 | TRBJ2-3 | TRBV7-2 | TGTGCCAGCAGCCCCTCAAGGTTACTAGCGGGAGGGCCAGATACGCAGTATTTT | CASSPSRLLAGGPDTQYF
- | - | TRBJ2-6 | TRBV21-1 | TGTGCCAGCAGCGCCCGGGACAGGGTATTACCTGGGGCCAACGTCCTGACTTTC | CASSARDRVLPGANVLTF
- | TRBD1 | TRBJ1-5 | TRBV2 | TGTGCCAGCAGTCACGGGGACAGGGGGCTCAATCAGCCCCAGCATTTT | CASSHGDRGLNQPQHF
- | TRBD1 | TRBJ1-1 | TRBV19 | TGTGCCAGTAGGTCCGGGACAGGGGGCACGGGCACTGAAGCTTTCTTT | CASRSGTGGTGTEAFF
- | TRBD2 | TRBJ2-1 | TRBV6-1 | TGTGCCAGCAGGGAACTAGCGGATGGGTACAATGAGCAGTTCTTC | CASRELADGYNEQFF
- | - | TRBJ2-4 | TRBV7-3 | TGTGCCAGCAGCCGGGGAGGCGGCTCCAAAAACATTCAGTACTTC | CASSRGGGSKNIQYF
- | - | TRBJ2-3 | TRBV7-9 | TGTGCCAGCAGCTACTCCACAGATACGCAGTATTTT | CASSYSTDTQYF
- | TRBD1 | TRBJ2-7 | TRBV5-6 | TGTGCCAGCAGCCGGACGACAGGGAAGTTCTACGAGCAGTACTTC | CASSRTTGKFYEQYF
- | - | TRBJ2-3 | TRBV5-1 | TGCGCCAGCAGCTTGGGAATAGGGGGGGCAGATACGCAGTATTTT | CASSLGIGGADTQYF
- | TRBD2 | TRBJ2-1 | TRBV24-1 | TGTGCCACCAGTGATCAGACTAGCGGGAGTAGGAATGAGCAGTTCTTC | CATSDQTSGSRNEQFF
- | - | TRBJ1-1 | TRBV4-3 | TGCGCCAGCAGCCAAGGCCCGGTGATGGGGCAGACTGAAGCTTTCTTT | CASSQGPVMGQTEAFF
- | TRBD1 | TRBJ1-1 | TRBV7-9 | TGTGCCAGCAGCTTCGGGACAGGGGACACTGAAGCTTTCTTT | CASSFGTGDTEAFF
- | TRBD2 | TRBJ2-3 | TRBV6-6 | TGTGCCAGCAGCCCGAGACTAGCAGCAGATACGCAGTATTTT | CASSPRLAADTQYF
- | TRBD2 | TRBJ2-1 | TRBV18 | TGTGCCAGCTCCCGCATAGCGGGAGGGCCTGGGTATGAGCAGTTCTTC | CASSRIAGGPGYEQFF
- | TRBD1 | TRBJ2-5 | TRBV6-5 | TGTGCCAGCAGTTTACAGGGGGATATAGAGACCCAGTACTTC | CASSLQGDIETQYF
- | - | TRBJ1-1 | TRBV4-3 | TGCGCCAGCAGCCAAGATAGAACGGGGGGCGGTGAAGCTTTCTTT | CASSQDRTGGGEAFF
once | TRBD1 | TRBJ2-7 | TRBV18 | TGTGCCAGCTCACCGGGACAGAGACCCTACGAGCAGTACTTC | CASSPGQRPYEQYF
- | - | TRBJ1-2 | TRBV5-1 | TGCGCCAGCAGCTTGAAGTTGGACAGCTTCGACTATGGCTACACCTTC | CASSLKLDSFDYGYTF
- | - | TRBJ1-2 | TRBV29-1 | TGCAGCGTTGTGGCTTCCTATGGCTACACCTTC | CSVVASYGYTF
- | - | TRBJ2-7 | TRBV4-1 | TGCGCCAGCAGCCAAGGTCTAGCGAAGTCCTACGAGCAGTACTTC | CASSQGLAKSYEQYF
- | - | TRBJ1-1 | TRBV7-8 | TGTGCCAGCAGCTTAGATCAGGGCGGGATCACTGAAGCTTTCTTT | CASSLDQGGITEAFF
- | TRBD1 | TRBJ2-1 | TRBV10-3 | TGTGCCATCAGTGAGTCGACAGGGACCGGTGAGCAGTTCTTC | CAISESTGTGEQFF
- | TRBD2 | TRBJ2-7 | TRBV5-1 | TGCGCCAGCAGCTTACCGGGACTAGCGAGCTCCTACGAGCAGTACTTC | CASSLPGLASSYEQYF
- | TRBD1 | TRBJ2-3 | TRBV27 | TGTGCCAGCAGTTTATTTAATACGGACAGGGCAACAGATACGCAGTATTTT | CASSLFNTDRATDTQYF
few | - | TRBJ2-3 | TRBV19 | TGTGCCACAAAAGGGTGGACCACAGGGACAGATACGCAGTATTTT | CATKGWTTGTDTQYF
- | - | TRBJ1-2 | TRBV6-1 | TGTGCCAGCACTGAATGGGCTTACTATGGCTACACCTTC | CASTEWAYYGYTF
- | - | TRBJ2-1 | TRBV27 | TGTGCCAGCAGTCTCGACTTCGCAACCTACAATGAGCAGTTCTTC | CASSLDFATYNEQFF
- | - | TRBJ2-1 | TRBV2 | TGTGCCAGCAGCAACGAGGGTGACGAGCAGTTCTTC | CASSNEGDEQFF
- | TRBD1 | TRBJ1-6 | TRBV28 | TGTGCCAGCAGTTCCACAGGGGGCGTCCCCTATAATTCACCCCTCCACTTT | CASSSTGGVPYNSPLHF
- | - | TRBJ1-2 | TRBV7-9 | TGTGCCAGCACCCTGGGTGCGGCAAGGATGGAGGGCACCTTC | CASTLGAARMEGTF